This entry lists 25 T cell receptor beta chains sequenced from one sample in a study of regulatory T cells in long-lasting Graves disease. Time point reported: newly diagnosed GD, antithyroid drugs for less than 3 months. The TCR library used RNA extracted from PBMCs. Through Arm-PCR of CDR3 regions and iRepertoire HTBI primers, TCR beta libraries were built. One entry per CDR3 protein results from TCRdb running MiXCR on the multiplex PCR reads. The sample has about 330,000 distinct CDR3 sequences, around 15% seen once. The same specimen was also included in a second study, on T cells in Graves' hyperthyroidism and ophthalmopathy.

Here the sequenced sample was peripheral blood mononuclear cells (PBMCs), taken at new diagnosis, from a patient treated with antithyroid drugs. These receptors were taken from a woman aged 18 to 35 with Graves disease.

This clonotype was counted ten times or more. V usage is TRBV30 and J usage is TRBJ1-1; D not certain. From germline, CDR1 is GTSNPN and CDR2 SVGIG (reference sequence). The CDR3 runs 12 residues. V was pared by 1 base and J by 7 bases, with 10 bases between. The CDR3 is CAWSDFNLEAFF. The CDR3, as DNA: TGTGCCTGGAGTGACTTCAACCTTGAAGCTTTCTTT.

This clonotype was seen a few times. The chain links TRBV29-1 to TRBJ2-3, with D tentatively TRBD2 (5 bases). The ends were cut back, 7 bases at V and 0 bases at J, with 11 bases in the middle. The CDR3 extends over 13 amino acids. CDR1 and CDR2 (germline): SQVTM, ANQGSEA. The CDR3 nucleotides read TGCAGCGCGCGCGGGCCTAGCACAGATACGCAGTATTTT. As protein: CSARGPSTDTQYF.

The chain joins TRBV20-1 to TRBJ1-2; the D gene is possibly TRBD1 (5 bases). Germline CDR1 is DFQATT and CDR2 is SNEGSKA (reference sequence). There are 12 residues in the CDR3. Trimming took 6 bases from V and 8 from J, leaving 16 bases between them. The CDR3 region is CSARQQGGGYTF. The CDR3, as DNA: TGCAGTGCCCGCCAGCAGGGCGGCGGCTACACCTTC.

A remark on this clonotype: A read error is possible here, since a much larger clone lies one base away. In DNA form, the CDR3 reads TGTGCCAGCAGTAGAACTAGCGTGGGGGAATCCTACGAGCGGTACTTC. This encodes CASSRTSVGESYERYF. The chain recombines TRBV6-1 with TRBJ2-7; 7 bases align to TRBD2. The CDR3 length is 16 residues. Looked up from germline, CDR1 is MNHNS and CDR2 is SASEGT.

Only a few counts were recorded for this clonotype. A much bigger clone sits one base away, suggesting this may be a read error. V is TRBV10-3 and J is TRBJ2-5; a possible D gene is TRBD2 (6 bases). CDR3 length equals 14 residues. CDR1 is ENHRY and CDR2 is SYGVKD in the germline V gene. CDR3 nucleotide sequence: TGTGCCATCAGTGTCGGGGGACTCCTGGAGACCCGGTACTTC. It encodes CAISVGGLLETRYF.

This clonotype was detected only a few times. This chain uses TRBV24-1 with TRBJ1-5; D is undetermined. Germline assignment: CDR1 KGHDR and CDR2 SFDVKD. Deletions cut 1 base from V and 4 bases from J, with 1 base between. There are 12 residues in the CDR3. The CDR3 reads CATSDLNQPQHF. The CDR3 region has the DNA TGTGCCACCAGTGATTTAAATCAGCCCCAGCATTTT.

About this clonotype itself: A read error may be the cause here, since a much bigger clone is one base away. The CDR3 does not end in the conserved phenylalanine or tryptophan, so this is likely a read error. CDR3 region: CASSSGKEKLFL. The CDR3 region has the DNA TGTGCCAGCAGTTCAGGGAAAGAAAAACTGTTTCTT. The genes are TRBV12-3 or TRBV12-4 and TRBJ1-4, with a weak D call TRBD1 (5 bases). CDR3 length: 12 amino acids. V lost 4 bases to trimming and J lost 8 bases, with 8 bases between them.

This clonotype was seen ten or more times. V gene TRBV6-2 or TRBV6-3 combines with J gene TRBJ2-3; 8 bases fit TRBD1. Per germline, CDR1 MNHEY and CDR2 SVGEGT. Losses at the gene ends were 3 bases for V and 6 bases for J; bases not matched to a gene: 2. The CDR3 is 13 residues long. CDR3 region: CASSYQGADTQYF. DNA for the CDR3: TGTGCCAGCAGTTATCAGGGGGCTGATACGCAGTATTTT.

This clonotype occurred many times. The gene calls are TRBV12-3 or TRBV12-4 and TRBJ2-2, with 14 positions matching TRBD2. V was clipped by 5 bases and J by 5 bases; unmatched bases: 1. The CDR3 is 15 amino acids. This chain's CDR3 is CASSGTSGSTGELFF. The CDR3 bases are TGTGCCAGCAGTGGGACTAGCGGGAGTACCGGGGAGCTGTTTTTT.

This sequence joins TRBV12-5 and TRBJ2-2; 10 positions match TRBD2. Losses at the gene ends were 6 bases for V and 2 bases for J; bases not matched to a gene: 3. Germline V gene sequence: CDR1 LGHNT, CDR2 FRNRAP. The CDR3 is made up of 15 amino acids. CDR3 sequence (DNA): TGTGCTAGTGGGCGGACTAGCGGAAACACCGGGGAGCTGTTTTTT. It yields the protein CASGRTSGNTGELFF. The complete variable domain, with remaining parts taken from reference TRBV12-5 and TRBJ2-2, reads DARVTQTPRHKVTEMGQEVTMRCQPILGHNTVFWYRQTMMQGLELLAYFRNRAPLDDSGMPKDRFSAEMPDATLATLKIQPSEPRDSAVYFCASGRTSGNTGELFFGEGSRLTVL.

This clonotype appeared many times. The CDR3 coding sequence is TGTGCCAGCAGTCCTGACAGGGGTCCACTGGTCGAGCAGTACTTC. The encoded protein is CASSPDRGPLVEQYF. This rearrangement joins TRBV27 to TRBJ2-7, with TRBD1 matching over 8 bases. Trimming removed 5 bases from V and 6 bases from J; junction bases left unmatched: 12. CDR3 length: 15 residues. Germline-derived CDR1 and CDR2 are MNHEY and SMNVEV (reference sequence).

This clonotype occurred many times. The chain links TRBV7-3 to TRBJ2-3; possible D gene TRBD2, 6 bases. The CDR3 loop spans 13 amino acids. Between the trimmed V and J ends, which lost 3 bases and 5 bases, there was a span of 9 bases. Germline V gene lookup returns CDR1 SGHTA and CDR2 FQGTGA. In nucleotides, the CDR3 is TGTGCCAGCAGCTTGAGCGGGTTAGATACGCAGTATTTT. Its protein is CASSLSGLDTQYF. Full variable domain (missing parts from reference TRBV7-3 and TRBJ2-3): GAGVSQTPSNKVTEKGKYVELRCDPISGHTALYWYRQSLGQGPEFLIYFQGTGAADDSGLPNDRFFAVRPEGSVSTLKIQRTERGDSAVYLCASSLSGLDTQYFGPGTRLTVL.

In this sample, this clonotype turned up many times. The chain joins TRBV6-5 to TRBJ1-1, with 7 nucleotides matching TRBD1. Germline CDR1 and CDR2: MNHEY and SVGAGI. V shed 3 bases, J shed 3 bases, and the junction held 4 bases outside the gene matches. CDR3 length: 14 amino acids. The CDR3 protein is CASSYITGDTEAFF. CDR3 nucleotide sequence: TGTGCCAGCAGTTATATAACAGGGGACACTGAAGCTTTCTTT.

This clonotype appeared a few times. J is TRBJ1-5 and V is TRBV28, with no clear D. CDR3 length: 12 amino acids. The V gene's germline CDR1 is MDHEN and CDR2 SYDVKM. Trimming shortened V by 5 bases and J by 4 bases, and 6 bases separated the two germline ends. As DNA, the CDR3 is TGTGCCAGCAGTGAGAGAAATCAGCCCCAGCATTTT. This sequence encodes CASSERNQPQHF. Using reference TRBV28 and TRBJ1-5 for the parts outside the CDR3, the full variable domain is DVKVTQSSRYLVKRTGEKVFLECVQDMDHENMFWYRQDPGLGLRLIYFSYDVKMKEKGDIPEGYSVSREKKERFSLILESASTNQTSMYLCASSERNQPQHFGDGTRLSIL.

This clonotype was seen at least ten times. The rearrangement joins TRBV7-3 to TRBJ1-1, with D perhaps matching TRBD1 (6 bases). V lost 3 bases and J lost 4, with 12 bases in between. CDR1 and CDR2 (germline): SGHTA, FQGTGA. This CDR3 is built from 14 residues. The CDR3 loop reads CASSLDRSSTEAFF. The CDR3 coding sequence is TGTGCCAGCAGCTTGGACAGAAGTAGCACTGAAGCTTTCTTT.

This clonotype was seen many times. The rearrangement joins TRBV7-6 to TRBJ2-1, with TRBD2 identical over 10 bases. J lost 8 bases, V lost 5 bases, and 15 bases had no gene match. Germline V gene data show CDR1 as SGHVS and CDR2 as FNYEAQ. There are 17 residues in the CDR3. CDR3 region: CASSPIIAGGAKDEQFF. In DNA, the CDR3 is TGTGCCAGCAGCCCGATAATAGCGGGGGGCGCGAAGGATGAGCAGTTCTTC. The variable domain in full, completed from reference TRBV7-6 and TRBJ2-1, reads GAGVSQSPRYKVTKRGQDVALRCDPISGHVSLYWYRQALGQGPEFLTYFNYEAQQDKSGLPNDRFSAERPEGSISTLTIQRTEQRDSAMYRCASSPIIAGGAKDEQFFGPGTRLTVL.

This clonotype was counted ten times or more. J is TRBJ1-1 and V is TRBV28; D gene ambiguous. The CDR3 length is 11 residues. V lost 8 bases, J lost 4 bases, and 8 bases lay in between. CDR1 is MDHEN, CDR2 SYDVKM, per germline. The CDR3 nucleotides are TGTGCCAGCTTGAGTGTCACTGAAGCTTTCTTT. Protein sequence: CASLSVTEAFF. Full variable domain (outside the CDR3, taken from reference TRBV28 and TRBJ1-1): DVKVTQSSRYLVKRTGEKVFLECVQDMDHENMFWYRQDPGLGLRLIYFSYDVKMKEKGDIPEGYSVSREKKERFSLILESASTNQTSMYLCASLSVTEAFFGQGTRLTVV.

Concerning this clonotype: At one end the junction does not follow the germline gene, possibly because of a read error. The chain employs TRBV10-3 and TRBJ2-5; no definite D call. CDR3 length: 11 residues. Germline V gene sequence: CDR1 ENHRY, CDR2 SYGVKD. The CDR3 loop reads CAISEGETRYF. The CDR3 coding sequence is TGTGCCATCAGTGAGGGAGAGACCCGGTACTTC.

At least ten counts were recorded for this clonotype. This sequence joins TRBV6-1 and TRBJ1-1; D is unclear. The CDR3 extends over 13 amino acids. V lost 2 bases, J lost 4 bases, and 8 bases lay in between. Germline lookup yields CDR1 MNHNS and CDR2 SASEGT. DNA of the CDR3: TGTGCCAGCAGTGAACTGGCAGTCACTGAAGCTTTCTTT. Encoded protein: CASSELAVTEAFF.

In its sample, this clonotype was seen a few times. The gene calls are TRBV29-1 and TRBJ1-2; possible D gene TRBD1, 5 bases. Germline CDR1 reads SQVTM; CDR2 reads ANQGSEA. The CDR3 has 14 residues. V dropped 0 bases and J dropped 4 bases, with 12 bases sitting between them. The CDR3 loop is CSVEDRRGPYGYTF. In nucleotides, the CDR3 is TGCAGCGTTGAAGATCGCCGGGGACCCTATGGCTACACCTTC. The full variable domain, rest sourced from reference TRBV29-1 and TRBJ1-2, is SAVISQKPSRDICQRGTSLTIQCQVDSQVTMMFWYRQQPGQSLTLIATANQGSEATYESGFVIDKFPISRPNLTFSTLTVSNMSPEDSSIYLCSVEDRRGPYGYTFGSGTRLTVV.

The chain uses TRBV20-1 and TRBJ2-4; no reliable D call. The CDR3 sequence is 15 residues long. CDR1 and CDR2 (germline): DFQATT, SNEGSKA (reference sequence). The germline V and J ends were trimmed by 0 bases and 8 bases, with 17 bases remaining between them. The CDR3 bases are TGCAGTGCTAGAGATTTGGGGATGAGTGCGGACATTCAGTACTTC. The encoded protein is CSARDLGMSADIQYF.

This clonotype has more than one count but fewer than ten. J is TRBJ2-5 and V is TRBV6-2 or TRBV6-3, with 12 positions matching TRBD2. V was pared by 2 bases and J by 2 bases, with 0 bases of the junction left unmatched. CDR1 is MNHEY, CDR2 SVGEGT, per germline. This CDR3 spans 15 amino acids. The CDR3 region has the DNA TGTGCCAGCAGTTACGGACTAGCGGGGCAAGAGACCCAGTACTTC. Protein sequence: CASSYGLAGQETQYF.

This chain uses TRBV3-1 with TRBJ2-3; D possibly corresponds to TRBD2 (6 bases). The CDR3 totals 14 residues. Germline CDR1 is LGHDT and CDR2 is YNNKEL (reference sequence). V shed 11 bases and J shed 7 bases, with 22 bases lying between them. CDR3 in DNA: TGTGCCTCCTCAGGGACTGCCTTTTTGAATACGCAGTATTTT. Translating gives CASSGTAFLNTQYF.

This clonotype was seen ten or more times. J is TRBJ2-7 and V is TRBV30, with a possible D match to TRBD2 (5 bases). The CDR3 runs to 13 residues. Between the trimmed V and J ends, which lost 3 bases and 9 bases, there was a span of 18 bases. The germline V gene encodes CDR1 GTSNPN and CDR2 SVGIG (reference sequence). The CDR3 reads CAWSPGPEEGQYF. CDR3 coding DNA: TGTGCCTGGAGCCCCGGACCCGAAGAGGGGCAGTACTTC.

This clonotype came up many times. V usage is TRBV18 and J usage is TRBJ1-1; TRBD1 is a possible D gene (5 bases). Trimming took off 6 bases at V and 3 bases at J, with 14 bases between the two ends. The CDR3 consists of 14 residues. Per germline, CDR1 KGHSH and CDR2 LQKENI. In DNA, the CDR3 is TGTGCCAGCTCGCCCAGGGTTGTTGACACTGAAGCTTTCTTT. Protein product: CASSPRVVDTEAFF.